This TCR beta chain was captured by sequencing in a study of OX40 agonist ivuxolimab in advanced cancers. Study-level background: Three dose-escalation patients had partial responses: one with hepatocellular carcinoma and two with cutaneous melanoma.

Clones were read by immunoSEQ multiplex PCR, and TCRdb kept only the in-frame ones, dropping some. This table has some 75,000 clones, around 84% appearing once. Only one count was recorded for this clone. V dropped 1 base and J dropped 9 bases, with 7 bases sitting between them. The CDR3 is 12 amino acids. Per germline, CDR1 SGHNT and CDR2 YENEEA. The chain employs TRBV11-3 and TRBJ2-1; no clear D. The material was CD4+ or CD8+ T cells sorted from blood, obtained in a trial of the OX40 agonist ivuxolimab. The clonotype was recovered from an adult with an advanced solid tumor such as melanoma, head and neck, liver or kidney cancer. The CDR3: CASSLVPGEQFF. CDR3 in DNA: TGTGCCAGCAGCTTAGTACCAGGTGAGCAGTTCTTC.